This T cell receptor beta chain was documented in a study of blood T cells in healthy people across ages. Study overall: Researchers report that template switching captured about one barcoded beta molecule per two T cells.

Looked up from germline, CDR1 is SGHTA and CDR2 is FQGNSA. Trimming stripped 4 bases from V and 7 bases from J, with 19 bases between. The CDR3 covers 16 residues. Primers used in a second PCR of roughly 7 to 11 cycles were a sample-barcoded 5' primer and a J-beta primer mix. TCRdb re-derived calls from the 5' RACE reads in MiXCR, one entry per CDR3 protein. The sample comprises approximately 1.5 million distinct CDR3 sequences, less than 45% of which are singletons, and under 5% rests with the top ten. In its sample, this clonotype was seen a few times. The sequence came from a young woman in good health. J is TRBJ2-2 and V is TRBV7-2, with D possibly being TRBD1 (6 bases). The sequencing input was blood. The CDR3 sequence: CASSSRQVGVGGELFF. The CDR3 DNA sequence: TGTGCCAGCAGCTCAAGACAGGTCGGGGTTGGCGGGGAGCTGTTTTTT.